Each of the 14 T cell receptor beta chains below was sequenced from the same sample in a study of blood T cell repertoires in COVID-19. Only in-frame clones appear in the TCRdb table, and some are missing; sequencing was by immunoSEQ multiplex PCR. The sample includes 120,000 to 150,000 clones, roughly 89% seen only once; the top ten take around 0.91%. Sequences were obtained from peripheral blood. The receptors come from a woman aged 45-60 years with acute or convalescent COVID-19.

This clone was counted a single time. This chain joins TRBV21-1 and TRBJ2-5; the D call TRBD2 from the table was never checked on the DNA. TRBV21-1 is recorded as a pseudogene. CDR3 length: 14 residues. DNA for the CDR3: TGTGCCAGCAGCGCGAGAAATTACCAAGAGACCCAGTACTTC. This encodes CASSARNYQETQYF.

V is TRBV13 and J is TRBJ1-4; D is unclear. CDR1 and CDR2 (germline): PRHDT, FYEKMQ (reference sequence). With 5 bases removed from V and 5 bases from J, the gap between germline ends came to 9 bases. The CDR3 contains 13 residues. The CDR3 coding sequence is TGTGCCAGCAGCGGCGGCAGAAATGAAAAACTGTTTTTT. Translated: CASSGGRNEKLFF.

The chain employs TRBV6-5 and TRBJ2-1, with 8 bases aligning to TRBD2. V dropped 2 bases and J dropped 10; count of bases not matched to a gene: 10. The CDR3 contains 15 residues. CDR1 and CDR2 (germline): MNHEY, SVGAGI. As DNA, the CDR3 is TGTGCCAGCAGTTACAAGGGCGGGGGGTCGCGGGAGCAGTTCTTC. This gives the protein CASSYKGGGSREQFF.

The sample holds a few counts of this clone. The chain combines TRBV5-6 with TRBJ1-3; D unclear. CDR3 length: 14 residues. Germline CDR1 is SGHDT and CDR2 is YYEEEE. Between the trimmed V and J ends, which lost 4 bases and 4 bases, there was a span of 12 bases. Here the CDR3 DNA reads TGTGCCAGCAGCATGGGCAGTTCAGGAAACACCATATATTTT. It translates to CASSMGSSGNTIYF.

Here the CDR3 DNA reads TGTGCCAGCAGTGACTTTCACGGGACGCAGTATTTT. Amino acids: CASSDFHGTQYF. This chain links TRBV6-4 with TRBJ2-3; D gene uncertain. From germline, CDR1 is MRHNA and CDR2 SNTAGT. Trimming removed 1 base from V and 9 bases from J, with 8 bases in between. This CDR3 region has 12 residues.

This clone showed up many times. The CDR3 is CKADYGYTF. CDR3 DNA: TGTAAGGCGGACTATGGCTACACCTTC. The chain carries TRBV5-3 and TRBJ1-2, with unresolved D. TRBV5-3 is an ORF, with its function uncertain. The CDR3 has 9 residues.

The chain couples TRBV6-5 to TRBJ1-2; D is possibly TRBD1 (6 bases). The CDR3 is 14 amino acids. V lost 5 bases and J lost 4, with 14 bases in between. Germline CDR1 reads MNHEY; CDR2 reads SVGAGI. In nucleotides, the CDR3 is TGTGCCAGCAGTCGAGACAGGCTCCTCTATGGCTACACCTTC. Its protein is CASSRDRLLYGYTF.

The genes are TRBV7-3 and TRBJ2-5; 9 bases fit TRBD2. Germline CDR1 SGHTA, CDR2 FQGTGA. CDR3 length: 13 amino acids. J was trimmed by 5 bases and V by 6 bases; bases with no gene match: 4. The CDR3 DNA reads as TGTGCCAGCAGGATAGCGGGAGAGGAGACCCAGTACTTC. It codes for CASRIAGEETQYF.

This clone came up once. V is TRBV1 and J is TRBJ2-7; TRBD2 reflects the table's D call only, with no check against the DNA. TRBV1 is labeled a pseudogene. This CDR3 spans 14 amino acids. The CDR3 DNA reads TGCACCAGCAGCCAAGAGACTAGCTCCTACGAGCAGTACTTC. Protein sequence: CTSSQETSSYEQYF.

This clone was observed a single time. The rearrangement uses TRBV20-1 and TRBJ1-1; D is perhaps TRBD1 (5 bases). Germline CDR1 DFQATT, CDR2 SNEGSKA (reference sequence). CDR3 length: 14 residues. V lost 3 bases to trimming and J lost 8 bases, with 19 bases between them. The CDR3 sequence is CSASIPSRGPEAFF. For the CDR3, the DNA is TGCAGTGCTAGTATCCCTAGTAGGGGTCCCGAAGCTTTCTTT.

The CDR3 DNA is TGTGCCAGCTCACCACAAGGCAGCGACACTGAAGCTTTCTTT. Translating it yields CASSPQGSDTEAFF. The rearrangement joins TRBV18 to TRBJ1-1; D not resolved. V dropped 1 base and J dropped 3 bases, with 9 bases sitting between them. The CDR3 loop spans 14 amino acids. Per the germline V gene, CDR1 is KGHSH and CDR2 is LQKENI.

The V call is TRBV18, the J call TRBJ1-5, with a possible D match to TRBD1 (5 bases). This CDR3 is 14 amino acids long. The V and J ends lost 6 bases and 0 bases respectively, with 9 bases between them. Looked up from germline, CDR1 is KGHSH and CDR2 is LQKENI. CDR3 nucleotide sequence: TGTGCCAGCTCCCCGACAGATAGCAATCAGCCCCAGCATTTT. Translated: CASSPTDSNQPQHF.

The rearrangement uses TRBV9 and TRBJ2-1; 10 bases are a match to TRBD2. The CDR3 sequence is 16 residues long. CDR1 is SGDLS, CDR2 YYNGEE, per germline. With 0 bases clipped from V and 10 bases from J, the junction kept 10 bases outside the gene matches. The CDR3 is CASSVGGAGGNHEQFF. As DNA, the CDR3 is TGTGCCAGCAGCGTAGGGGGAGCGGGGGGGAACCACGAGCAGTTCTTC.

The chain joins TRBV4-1 to TRBJ1-2; D gene unclear. CDR1 MGHRA and CDR2 YSYEKL come from the germline V gene. Trimming shortened V by 1 base and J by 4 bases, and 13 bases separated the two germline ends. The CDR3 consists of 15 residues. The CDR3: CASSQGYTTSYGYTF. The CDR3 DNA reads TGCGCCAGCAGCCAAGGGTATACGACAAGCTATGGCTACACCTTC.